This TCR beta chain was identified in a study of cytotoxic CD8 clonotypes in ibrutinib-treated CLL. For the study at large: Overall, 24 responses were partial and 2 complete; following median 68 months, approximately 15 patients stayed remitted and around twelve progressed. Sequenced samples delivered averages of 200,000 to 300,000 productive templates and tens of thousands of productive rearrangements. Study-level points and caveats: Clonality measured at baseline exceeded age-matched healthy donors, tracking circulating CD8+ T-cell counts.

The V end was cut by 0 bases, the J end by 10 bases, with 7 bases between. Looked up from germline, CDR1 is SGHAT and CDR2 is FQNNGV. The CDR3 is made up of 12 amino acids. With respect to this clone: What it binds is unknown.

TCRdb's table, derived via immunoSEQ multiplex PCR, lists solely in-frame clones and lacks some. The data show almost 250,000 clones, about three quarters seen once. V gene TRBV11-2 combines with J gene TRBJ2-1; D gene unclear. This TCR derives from a human donor with chronic lymphocytic leukemia. Here the sequenced sample was PBMCs, taken after 24 months of ibrutinib treatment. In nucleotides, the CDR3 is TGTGCCAGCAGCTTAGATGGGCGGGAGCAGTTCTTC. It codes for CASSLDGREQFF.